This TCR beta chain stems from a study of tumor-infiltrating lymphocytes in localized non-small cell lung cancer. About the research overall: Patients included smokers and never-smokers with various histologies, some sampled after neoadjuvant chemotherapy.

Sequencing used immunoSEQ multiplex PCR; TCRdb keeps in-frame clones, though not all of them. The sample includes about 10,000 clones, roughly 60% of them seen just once. The specimen was uninvolved lung tissue not adjacent to the tumor. This clonotype was sampled from a human donor with non-small cell lung cancer.

This CDR3 is CASSLGTDYGYTF. CDR3 DNA: TGTGCCAGCAGCCTCGGGACGGACTATGGCTACACCTTC. This sequence joins TRBV11-3 and TRBJ1-2; D is possibly TRBD1 (5 bases). The V gene lost 5 bases and the J gene lost 3 bases, with 10 bases spanning the gap. The CDR3 is 13 residues long. Looked up from germline, CDR1 is SGHNT and CDR2 is YENEEA. Supplemented by reference TRBV11-3 and TRBJ1-2, the full variable domain reads EAGVVQSPRYKIIEKKQPVAFWCNPISGHNTLYWYLQNLGQGPELLIRYENEEAVDDSQLPKDRFSAERLKGVDSTLKIQPAELGDSAVYLCASSLGTDYGYTFGSGTRLTVV.